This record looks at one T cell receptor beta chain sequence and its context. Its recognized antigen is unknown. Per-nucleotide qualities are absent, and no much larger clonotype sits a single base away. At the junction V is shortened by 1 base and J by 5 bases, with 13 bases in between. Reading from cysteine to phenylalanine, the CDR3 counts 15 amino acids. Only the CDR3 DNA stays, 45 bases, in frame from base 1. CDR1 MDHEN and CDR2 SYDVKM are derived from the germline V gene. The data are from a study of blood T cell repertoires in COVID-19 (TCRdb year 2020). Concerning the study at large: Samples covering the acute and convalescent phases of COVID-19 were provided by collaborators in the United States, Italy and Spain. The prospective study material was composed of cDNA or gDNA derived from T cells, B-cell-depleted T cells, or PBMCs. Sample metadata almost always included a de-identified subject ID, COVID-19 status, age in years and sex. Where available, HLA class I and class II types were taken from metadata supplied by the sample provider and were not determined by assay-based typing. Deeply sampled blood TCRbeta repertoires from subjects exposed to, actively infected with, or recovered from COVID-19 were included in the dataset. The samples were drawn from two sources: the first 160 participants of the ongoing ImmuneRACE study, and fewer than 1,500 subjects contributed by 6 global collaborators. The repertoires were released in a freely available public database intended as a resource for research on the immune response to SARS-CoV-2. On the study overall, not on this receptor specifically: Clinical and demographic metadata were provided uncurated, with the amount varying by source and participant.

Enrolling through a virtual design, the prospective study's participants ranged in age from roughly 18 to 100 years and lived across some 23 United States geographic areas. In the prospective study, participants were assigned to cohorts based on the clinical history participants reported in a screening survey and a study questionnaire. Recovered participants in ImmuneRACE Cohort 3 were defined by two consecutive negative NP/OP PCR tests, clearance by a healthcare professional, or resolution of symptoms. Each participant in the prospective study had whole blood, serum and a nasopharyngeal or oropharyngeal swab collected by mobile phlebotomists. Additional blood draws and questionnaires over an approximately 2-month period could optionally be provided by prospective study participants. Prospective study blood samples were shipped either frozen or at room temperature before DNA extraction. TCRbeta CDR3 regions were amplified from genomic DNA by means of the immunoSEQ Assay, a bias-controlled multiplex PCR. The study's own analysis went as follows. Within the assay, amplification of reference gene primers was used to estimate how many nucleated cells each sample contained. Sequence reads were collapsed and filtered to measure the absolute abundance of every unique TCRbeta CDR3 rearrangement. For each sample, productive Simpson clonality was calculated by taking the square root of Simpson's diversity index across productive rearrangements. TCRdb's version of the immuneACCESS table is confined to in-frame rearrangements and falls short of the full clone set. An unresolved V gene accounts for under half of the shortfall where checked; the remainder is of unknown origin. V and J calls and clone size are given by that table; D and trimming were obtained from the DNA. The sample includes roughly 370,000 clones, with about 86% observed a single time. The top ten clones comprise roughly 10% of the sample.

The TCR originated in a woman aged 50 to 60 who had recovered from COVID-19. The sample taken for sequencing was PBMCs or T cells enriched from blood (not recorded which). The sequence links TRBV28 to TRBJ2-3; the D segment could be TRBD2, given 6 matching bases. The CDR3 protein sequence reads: CASSLYAGPGDTQYF. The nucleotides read TGTGCCAGCAGTTTATATGCGGGGCCTGGAGATACGCAGTATTTT.